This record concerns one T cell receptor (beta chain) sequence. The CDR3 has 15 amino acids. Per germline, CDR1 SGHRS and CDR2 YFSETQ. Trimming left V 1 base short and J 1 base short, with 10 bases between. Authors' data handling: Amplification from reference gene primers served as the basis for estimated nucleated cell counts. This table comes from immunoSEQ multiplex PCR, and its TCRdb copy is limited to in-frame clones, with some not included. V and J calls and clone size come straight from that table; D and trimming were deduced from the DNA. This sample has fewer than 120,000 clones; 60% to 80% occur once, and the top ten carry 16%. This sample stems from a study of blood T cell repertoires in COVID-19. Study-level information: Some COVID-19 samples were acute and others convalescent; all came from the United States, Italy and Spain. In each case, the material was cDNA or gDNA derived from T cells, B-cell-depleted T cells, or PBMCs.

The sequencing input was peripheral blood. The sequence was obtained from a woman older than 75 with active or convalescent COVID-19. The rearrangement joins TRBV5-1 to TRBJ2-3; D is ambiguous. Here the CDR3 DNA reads TGCGCCAGCAGCTTGTCTTGGGCCCGCACAGATACGCAGTATTTT. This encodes CASSLSWARTDTQYF. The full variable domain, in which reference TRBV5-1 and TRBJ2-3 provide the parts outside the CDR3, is KAGVTQTPRYLIKTRGQQVTLSCSPISGHRSVSWYQQTPGQGLQFLFEYFSETQRNKGNFPGRFSGRQFSNSRSEMNVSTLELGDSALYLCASSLSWARTDTQYFGPGTRLTVL.